This T cell receptor beta chain was recovered during a study of cytomegalovirus exposure and HLA in healthy donors. Germline CDR1 and CDR2: SGHRS and YFSETQ. The CDR3 is 17 residues long. The ends lost 4 bases at V and 2 bases at J; junction bases unmatched: 11. Whole-study results and caveats: Presence/absence analyses supposed approximately even sequencing depth among donors. Another analysis was done later, and it associated approximately 15,000 TCR beta sequences with HLA alleles at 0.05 false discovery rate. Excluded were some V segments that proved indistinguishable, including TRBV6-2 and TRBV6-3. According to an earlier analysis, most TCR beta V segments yielded productive rearrangements about 87% or about 30% of the time.

The PCR employed 60 Vbeta primers together with 13 Jbeta primers. Method: immunoSEQ multiplex PCR; TCRdb's copy keeps in-frame clones and lacks some. The sample consists of just over 95,000 clones, about four fifths of them appearing once. Notes on this clone: Its antigen is currently unknown.

The specimen sequenced was PBMCs. The TCR was taken from a human donor in good health. This chain connects TRBV5-1 to TRBJ2-2, with TRBD1 matching over 7 bases. The CDR3 sequence: CASSPRGRGFNTGELFF. In DNA form, the CDR3 reads TGCGCCAGCAGCCCGAGGGGGCGAGGGTTCAACACCGGGGAGCTGTTTTTT.